Below, 18 T cell receptor beta chains from the same sample are listed, as sequenced in a study of blood T cell repertoires in COVID-19. Profiling relied on immunoSEQ multiplex PCR, and the TCRdb table lists in-frame clones only, not all of them. The sample has about 230,000 clones, about 80% seen once; the top ten hold about 4.2%. The sample taken for sequencing was peripheral blood. The receptors shown here come from a man in his fifties with active or convalescent COVID-19.

V gene TRBV19 combines with J gene TRBJ2-7; a weak D match, TRBD1 (6 bases). Germline values: CDR1 LNHDA, CDR2 SQIVND (reference sequence). The V and J ends lost 4 bases and 5 bases respectively, with 12 bases between them. This CDR3 is built from 13 residues. The CDR3: CASSNRASDEQYF. The CDR3, as DNA: TGTGCCAGTAGTAACAGGGCATCGGACGAGCAGTACTTC. The complete variable domain, with remaining parts taken from reference TRBV19 and TRBJ2-7, reads DGGITQSPKYLFRKEGQNVTLSCEQNLNHDAMYWYRQDPGQGLRLIYYSQIVNDFQKGDIAEGYSVSREKKESFPLTVTSAQKNPTAFYLCASSNRASDEQYFGPGTRLTVT.

About this clone: Other DNA variants within this sample encode the same CDR3. The V gene is TRBV12-3 or TRBV12-4, the J gene TRBJ1-1; D call uncertain. V was cut by 1 base and J by 4 bases, with 7 bases left in between. The CDR3 has 13 amino acids. The CDR3 sequence is CASSLGGFTEAFF. As DNA, the CDR3 is TGTGCCAGCAGTTTAGGAGGGTTCACTGAAGCTTTCTTT.

This chain uses TRBV11-2 with TRBJ1-2; D might be TRBD1 (6 bases). The CDR3 length is 12 residues. Germline CDR1 SGHAT, CDR2 FQNNGV. V was pared by 4 bases and J by 8 bases, with 11 bases between. This chain's CDR3 is CASSSGHIGYTF. The CDR3 nucleotides are TGTGCCAGCAGCTCGGGACATATAGGCTACACCTTC.

The chain couples TRBV5-4 to TRBJ1-1; D not resolved. The ends were cut back, 4 bases at V and 5 bases at J, with 18 bases in the middle. Germline assignment: CDR1 SGHNT and CDR2 YYREEE (reference sequence). This CDR3 has 15 residues. This CDR3 is CASSPGVVLETEAFF. The CDR3 region has the DNA TGTGCCAGCAGCCCCGGAGTGGTCCTGGAGACTGAAGCTTTCTTT. The complete variable domain, with remaining parts taken from reference TRBV5-4 and TRBJ1-1, reads ETGVTQSPTHLIKTRGQQVTLRCSSQSGHNTVSWYQQALGQGPQFIFQYYREEENGRGNFPPRFSGLQFPNYSSELNVNALELDDSALYLCASSPGVVLETEAFFGQGTRLTVV.

The V and J genes are TRBV19 and TRBJ1-1; 8 bases are a match to TRBD1. The CDR3 has 14 residues. Germline V CDR1 and CDR2: LNHDA, SQIVND (reference sequence). V shed 5 bases and J 0 bases; nucleotides not matched to a gene: 2. Here the CDR3 DNA reads TGTGCCAGTAGTTCGACAGGGGTGAACACTGAAGCTTTCTTT. It yields the protein CASSSTGVNTEAFF.

The V and J genes are TRBV27 and TRBJ1-1, with 8 bases identical to TRBD1. CDR1 is MNHEY and CDR2 is SMNVEV in the germline V gene (reference sequence). Unmatched junction bases numbered 11, after V lost 4 bases and J lost 10 bases. The CDR3 consists of 14 residues. The CDR3 protein is CASSSGTFRGRAFF. CDR3 nucleotide sequence: TGTGCCAGCAGTTCAGGGACCTTCAGGGGGCGAGCTTTCTTT.

DNA of the CDR3: TGTGCCAGCAGCCTCGAAGAGACCCAGTACTTC. As protein: CASSLEETQYF. The J gene is TRBJ2-5, the V gene TRBV3-1 (or the pseudogene TRBV3-2); D gene uncertain. Germline V gene data show CDR1 as LGHDT and CDR2 as YNNKEL (reference sequence). V gave up 4 bases and J gave up 3 bases, with 3 bases separating them. The CDR3 length is 11 residues.

The gene calls are TRBV9 and TRBJ2-3; possible D gene TRBD2, 5 bases. V was clipped by 4 bases and J by 0 bases, with 15 bases between them. This CDR3 contains 16 residues. CDR1 is SGDLS and CDR2 is YYNGEE in the germline V gene. The CDR3 DNA is TGTGCCAGCAGCCTCCGGGTCGGGGTCAGCACAGATACGCAGTATTTT. Amino acid sequence: CASSLRVGVSTDTQYF. Variable domain in full (rest from reference TRBV9 and TRBJ2-3): DSGVTQTPKHLITATGQRVTLRCSPRSGDLSVYWYQQSLDQGLQFLIQYYNGEERAKGNILERFSAQQFPDLHSELNLSSLELGDSALYFCASSLRVGVSTDTQYFGPGTRLTVL.

The V gene is TRBV28, the J gene TRBJ1-6, with TRBD1 identical over 9 bases. This CDR3 contains 15 residues. Germline values: CDR1 MDHEN, CDR2 SYDVKM. V shed 6 bases, J shed 6 bases, and the junction held 6 bases outside the gene matches. The CDR3 spells CASRQGAGGNSPLHF. CDR3 nucleotide sequence: TGTGCCAGCAGACAGGGGGCAGGCGGTAATTCACCCCTCCACTTT.

The chain recombines TRBV9 with TRBJ1-2, with 9 bases lining up with TRBD1. The CDR3 has 16 residues. V lost 0 bases, J lost 1 base, and 4 bases stayed unmatched. Germline V lookup: CDR1 SGDLS, CDR2 YYNGEE. The CDR3 sequence is CASSVGGTGLNYGYTF. DNA of the CDR3: TGTGCCAGCAGCGTAGGAGGGACAGGGCTTAACTATGGCTACACCTTC.

The chain couples TRBV5-1 to TRBJ1-4; D is unresolved. The V gene's germline CDR1 is SGHRS and CDR2 YFSETQ. V dropped 5 bases and J dropped 0 bases, with 11 bases sitting between them. This CDR3 has 15 residues. CDR3 sequence: CASRLSFATNEKLFF. CDR3 nucleotide sequence: TGCGCCAGCAGGCTGAGCTTTGCAACTAATGAAAAACTGTTTTTT.

The V gene is TRBV6-2 or TRBV6-3, the J gene TRBJ2-5, with 12 bases fitting TRBD2. V shed 5 bases and J 5 bases; nucleotides not matched to a gene: 6. CDR1 and CDR2 (germline): MNHEY, SVGEGT. The CDR3 is 15 amino acids. CDR3: CASSEETSGGETQYF. The CDR3 nucleotides are TGTGCCAGCAGTGAGGAGACTAGCGGGGGCGAGACCCAGTACTTC.

The chain is built from TRBV29-1 and TRBJ2-7, with TRBD2 as a possible D gene (5 bases). Germline lookup yields CDR1 SQVTM and CDR2 ANQGSEA. Trimming removed 4 bases at V and 2 bases at J, with 12 bases between. The length of the CDR3 is 13 residues. The CDR3 sequence: CSVVVGGPYEQYF. For the CDR3, the DNA is TGCAGCGTTGTGGTAGGCGGGCCCTACGAGCAGTACTTC.

The chain joins TRBV7-2 to TRBJ1-1; D is uncertain. The CDR3 spans 14 residues. V lost 3 bases and J 3 bases, leaving 11 bases between the germline ends. Germline V gene sequence: CDR1 SGHTA, CDR2 FQGNSA. Written as DNA, the CDR3 is TGTGCCAGCAGCTTGATTCGGGTAGACACTGAAGCTTTCTTT. It is translated as CASSLIRVDTEAFF.

The chain couples TRBV28 to TRBJ2-7, with 7 bases fitting TRBD1. Germline CDR1 is MDHEN and CDR2 is SYDVKM. The CDR3 totals 15 residues. V lost 7 bases to trimming and J lost 4 bases; unmatched junction nucleotides: 13. The CDR3, as DNA: TGTGCCAGCATCCAGGGGGACAGAAGTTCTTACGAGCAGTACTTC. Its translation: CASIQGDRSSYEQYF.

The chain carries TRBV30 and TRBJ1-1, with D perhaps matching TRBD1 (6 bases). V gave up 1 base and J gave up 4 bases, with 13 bases separating them. The CDR3 spans 14 residues. CDR1 and CDR2 (germline): GTSNPN, SVGIG (reference sequence). CDR3 coding DNA: TGTGCCTGGAGTGCGCTACAGGGCACCACTGAAGCTTTCTTT. Encoded protein: CAWSALQGTTEAFF.

The V call is TRBV29-1, the J call TRBJ2-5; D might be TRBD1 (5 bases). This CDR3 is 13 amino acids long. Trimming stripped 1 base from V and 6 bases from J, with 12 bases between. Germline-derived CDR1 and CDR2 are SQVTM and ANQGSEA. The CDR3 DNA follows: TGCAGCGTTGAAGGGCAGGGTGTACAGACCCAGTACTTC. Protein sequence: CSVEGQGVQTQYF. Filled out from reference TRBV29-1 and TRBJ2-5, the complete variable domain reads SAVISQKPSRDICQRGTSLTIQCQVDSQVTMMFWYRQQPGQSLTLIATANQGSEATYESGFVIDKFPISRPNLTFSTLTVSNMSPEDSSIYLCSVEGQGVQTQYFGPGTRLLVL.

The chain recombines TRBV10-3 with TRBJ1-1, with TRBD1 matching over 7 bases. CDR1 and CDR2 (germline): ENHRY, SYGVKD. The CDR3 extends over 13 amino acids. V gave up 8 bases and J gave up 1 base; unmatched junction bases: 4. The CDR3 DNA follows: TGTGCCATCGGGACAGCTGGGAACACTGAAGCTTTCTTT. Translating it yields CAIGTAGNTEAFF.